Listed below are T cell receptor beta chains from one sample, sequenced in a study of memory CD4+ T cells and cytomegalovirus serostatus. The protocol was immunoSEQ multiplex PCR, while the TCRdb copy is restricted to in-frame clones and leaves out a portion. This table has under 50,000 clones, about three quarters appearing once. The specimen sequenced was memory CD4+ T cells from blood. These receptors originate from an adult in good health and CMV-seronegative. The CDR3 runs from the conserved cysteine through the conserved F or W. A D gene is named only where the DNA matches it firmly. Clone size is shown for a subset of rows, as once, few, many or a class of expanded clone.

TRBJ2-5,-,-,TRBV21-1,TGTGCCAGCAGCAAATTCACAGGGGGGGAGGGAGAGACCCAGTACTTC,CASSKFTGGEGETQYF
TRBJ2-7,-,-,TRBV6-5,TGTGCCAGCAAAAAAGGGACGGGAACCTACGAGCAGTACTTC,CASKKGTGTYEQYF
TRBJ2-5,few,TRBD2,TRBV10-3,TGTGCCATCAGTGGGACTAGCGGGGGGGCAGATGAGACCCAGTACTTC,CAISGTSGGADETQYF
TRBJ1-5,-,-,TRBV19,TGTGCCAGTAGCCCGGGACGGATCAATCAGCCCCAGCATTTT,CASSPGRINQPQHF
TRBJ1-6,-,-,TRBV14,TGTGCCAGCAGCCAAGTGGGAAGAAGGGGGGGTAGGTCACCCCTCCACTTT,CASSQVGRRGGRSPLHF
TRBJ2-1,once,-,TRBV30,TGTGCCTGGTCCACCCATCAAGAGCAGTTCTTC,CAWSTHQEQFF
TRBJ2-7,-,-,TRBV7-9,TGTGCCAGCAGACTGGATCCTTCCCGCGGGGCCTACGAGCAGTACTTC,CASRLDPSRGAYEQYF
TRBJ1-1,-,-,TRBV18,TGTGCCAGCTCACCACCGAAAGGGTTGGTGACTGAAGCTTTCTTT,CASSPPKGLVTEAFF
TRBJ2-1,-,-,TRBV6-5,TGTGCCAGCTATAGGTCCGACGTCAATGAGCAGTTCTTC,CASYRSDVNEQFF
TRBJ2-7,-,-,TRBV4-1,TGCGCCAGCAGCCAAGAGAGGACAGTAGCCTACGAGCAGTACTTC,CASSQERTVAYEQYF
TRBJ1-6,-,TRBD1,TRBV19,TGTGCCAGTAGGACAGACAGGGATAATTCACCCCTCCACTTT,CASRTDRDNSPLHF
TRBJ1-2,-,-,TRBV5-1,TGCGCCAGCAGCTTGGTCGGAGGGCACGCCTATGGCTACACCTTC,CASSLVGGHAYGYTF
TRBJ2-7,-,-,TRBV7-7,TGTGCCAGCAGCTTAGAGAGGGGCCTCGAGCAGTACTTC,CASSLERGLEQYF
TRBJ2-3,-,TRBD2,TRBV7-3,TGTGCCAGCAGCTTAGCGGGGGGGTTCACAGATACGCAGTATTTT,CASSLAGGFTDTQYF
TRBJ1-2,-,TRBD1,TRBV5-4,TGTGCCAGCAGCTTGGGGACAGGACTCTATGGCTACACCTTC,CASSLGTGLYGYTF
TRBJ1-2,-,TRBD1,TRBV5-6,TGTGCCAGCAGCCAACCTAGGGGGCGGAATGGCTACACCTTC,CASSQPRGRNGYTF
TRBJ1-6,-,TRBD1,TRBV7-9,TGTGCCAGCAGCTACCCGGGACAGTTTTCACCCCTCCACTTT,CASSYPGQFSPLHF
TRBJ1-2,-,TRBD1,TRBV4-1,TGCGCCAGCAGCCCCGGTTTAGGGGGCAACTATGGCTACACCTTC,CASSPGLGGNYGYTF
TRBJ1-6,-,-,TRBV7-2,TGTGCCAGCAGCCCAAGGCCCCGGGGAAGATCCTATAATTCACCCCTCCACTTT,CASSPRPRGRSYNSPLHF
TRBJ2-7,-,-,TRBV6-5,TGTGCCAGCAGCCTTTCTCCAGGTGGGCCCTACGAGCAGTACTTC,CASSLSPGGPYEQYF
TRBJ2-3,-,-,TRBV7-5,TGTGCCAGAAGCTTAGACGGGACAGTCCCCTGTCCAGATACGCAGTATTTT,CARSLDGTVPCPDTQYF
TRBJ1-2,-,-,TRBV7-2,TGTGCCAGCAGCTTAAGACCTACTGATAATGATGGCTACACCTTC,CASSLRPTDNDGYTF
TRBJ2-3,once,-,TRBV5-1,TGCGCCTCCTCCTGGGCAGGGGATACGCAGTATTTT,CASSWAGDTQYF
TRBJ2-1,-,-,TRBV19,TGTGCCAGTAGTGGGCAGGCAGCCTACAATGAGCAGTTCTTC,CASSGQAAYNEQFF
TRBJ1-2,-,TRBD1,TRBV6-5,TGTGCCAGCAGTTACTCGAGGGACAGGGTAAATGGCTACACCTTC,CASSYSRDRVNGYTF
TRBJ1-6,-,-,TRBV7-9,TGTGCCAGCAGCTTAAGGCAGGAAGATTCACCCCTCCACTTT,CASSLRQEDSPLHF
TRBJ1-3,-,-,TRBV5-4,TGTGCCAGCAGCTTGGACGTGAGCTCTGGAAACACCATATATTTT,CASSLDVSSGNTIYF
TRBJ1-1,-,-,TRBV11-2,TGTGCCAGCAGCTCAAAAATTCCCGTCACTGAAGCTTTCTTT,CASSSKIPVTEAFF
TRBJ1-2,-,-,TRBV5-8,TGTGCCAGCAGCTTGACCGGCAGGGGCTACTATGGCTACACCTTC,CASSLTGRGYYGYTF
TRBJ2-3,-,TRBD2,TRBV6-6,TGTGCCAGCAGTCCGGGGGGAGGAGATACGCAGTATTTT,CASSPGGGDTQYF
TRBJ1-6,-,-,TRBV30,TGTGCCTGGAGCCGTAAGGGACTCTCCTATAATTCACCCCTCCACTTT,CAWSRKGLSYNSPLHF
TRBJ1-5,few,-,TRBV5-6,TGTGCCAGCAGCTTGAGGGCTCTAAATCAGCCCCAGCATTTT,CASSLRALNQPQHF
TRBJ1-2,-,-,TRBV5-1,TGCGCCAGCAGGCTCGCTGATGGGTATGGCTACACCTTC,CASRLADGYGYTF
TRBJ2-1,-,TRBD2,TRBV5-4,TGTGCCAGCAGCCCTCAGCGGGGGGCCTACAATGAGCAGTTCTTC,CASSPQRGAYNEQFF
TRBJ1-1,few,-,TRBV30,TGTGCCTGGAGGGGCAGAGTGGACACTGAAGCTTTCTTT,CAWRGRVDTEAFF
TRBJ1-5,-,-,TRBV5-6,TGTGCCAGCAGCTGGGGTAGCAATCAGCCCCAGCATTTT,CASSWGSNQPQHF
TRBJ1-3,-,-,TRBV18,TGTGCCAGCTCACCTGACACAGCTGGAAACACCATATATTTT,CASSPDTAGNTIYF
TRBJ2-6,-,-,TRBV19,TGTGCCAGTAGTATAGGAAGTAAGGTCTTTCAGAGCTCTGGGGCCAACGTCCTGACTTTC,CASSIGSKVFQSSGANVLTF
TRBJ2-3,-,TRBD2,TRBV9,TGTGCCAGCAGCGTAGTCCCTAGCGGGGGTCCCACAGATACGCAGTATTTT,CASSVVPSGGPTDTQYF
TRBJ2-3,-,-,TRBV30,TGTGCCTGGAGTGGGGTTCCTAGCACAGATACGCAGTATTTT,CAWSGVPSTDTQYF